The clone carrying this TCR beta chain was detected only once. The target antigen is unknown. This record comes from a study of T cells in localized non-small cell lung cancer. Study-wide points: Highest T cell clonality was seen in uninvolved adjacent lung, surpassing that measured in tumor. There was an association of higher blood T cell density with longer overall survival.

TCRdb keeps only in-frame clones here, not all; method: immunoSEQ multiplex PCR. The sample holds a few thousand clones, 28% seen once. The clonotype was recovered from a male donor older than 55 with stage III squamous cell lung carcinoma. The specimen was lung tumor tissue, collected before any cancer treatment.

This CDR3 is CASSIQTGPSNQPQHF. The CDR3 nucleotides are TGTGCCAGTAGTATTCAAACAGGGCCTAGCAATCAGCCCCAGCATTTT. The chain has TRBV19 and TRBJ1-5, with D perhaps matching TRBD1 (6 bases). Germline-derived CDR1 and CDR2 are LNHDA and SQIVND (reference sequence). The CDR3 has 16 amino acids. The V and J ends lost 3 bases and 0 bases respectively, with 12 bases between them.